This T cell receptor (beta chain) was profiled in a study of blood T cell repertoires in COVID-19. Measured with immunoSEQ multiplex PCR; TCRdb has only the in-frame clones, and not every one. This table holds about 150,000 clones, 87% found once. The CDR3 consists of 13 residues. Trimming cost V 8 bases and J 3 bases, with 13 bases left between them. From germline, CDR1 is LNHDA and CDR2 SQIVND (reference sequence). The genes are TRBV19 and TRBJ1-1, with D unresolved. The material sequenced was PBMCs or T cells enriched from blood (not recorded which). The sequence was obtained from a woman aged 40 to 49 who had been exposed to COVID-19. In nucleotides, the CDR3 is TGTGCCAGTGGGCAGAGGAGGGACACTGAAGCTTTCTTT. It specifies CASGQRRDTEAFF. Drawing the rest from reference TRBV19 and TRBJ1-1, the complete variable domain is DGGITQSPKYLFRKEGQNVTLSCEQNLNHDAMYWYRQDPGQGLRLIYYSQIVNDFQKGDIAEGYSVSREKKESFPLTVTSAQKNPTAFYLCASGQRRDTEAFFGQGTRLTVV.